This TCR beta chain stems from a study of T cells in localized non-small cell lung cancer (TCRdb year 2020). About the investigation overall: The study analyzed T cell repertoires of hundreds of early-stage NSCLC patients, comparing tumors and uninvolved tumor-adjacent lungs. All 230 or so NSCLC patients in the cohort were treatment-naive and had localized lung tumors that were resected. Of the NSCLC patients, about 130 were male and about 97 were female, and the mean age was approximately 66 years.

At diagnosis, tumor, uninvolved tumor-adjacent lung and peripheral blood were collected and then preserved as a mix of FFPE and fresh-frozen material. Blood samples were analyzed as peripheral blood mononuclear cells for TCR repertoire profiling. The V end gives up 0 bases and the J end 6 bases, leaving 2 bases in the junction not matched to a gene. For CDR1 and CDR2, the germline V gene lists MNHNS and SASEGT. Taken from cysteine to phenylalanine, the CDR3 has 13 residues. Just CDR3 DNA is preserved here, 39 bases in frame from base 1. On the study overall, not on this receptor specifically: Because the study design was exploratory, TCR variables were selected using unadjusted p-values without false-discovery rate correction. Because multi-region tumor sequencing was not done, intratumor heterogeneity could not be ruled out. Uninvolved tumor-adjacent lung showed the highest T cell clonality, higher than tumor, which suggests more focused antigenic responses in the uninvolved tumor-adjacent lung. A median of about 50 of the top 100 tumor clones turned up in the paired uninvolved adjacent lung, and roughly 28 of those clones also ranked among the top 100 of that same adjacent lung. Longer overall survival was associated with higher T cell density in blood, whereas shorter survival was associated with higher clonality in adjacent lung.

The immunoSEQ Assay was used to sequence TCR beta CDR3 regions from DNA. For the original study's pipeline: To compute T cell density, TCR beta template counts were normalized to usable DNA, which was estimated by amplifying housekeeping genes. Richness was estimated using the preseqR package, with extrapolation to 400,000 templates for PBMC samples and to 120,000 templates for tissue samples. Clonality was defined as one minus Pielou's evenness. Tissue-enriched TCRs were identified by differential abundance testing using productive amino-acid clonotypes, minimum total count 5 and alpha 0.1. Repertoire overlap between compartments was quantified with the Jaccard Index and Morisita Overlap Index. GLIPH clustered TCR beta CDR3s with public tetramer-defined viral CDR3s; viral motifs required at least three viral sequences plus V-gene enrichment. TCRdb's version of the immuneACCESS table is confined to in-frame rearrangements and falls short of the full clone set. An unresolved V gene accounts for under half of the shortfall where checked; the remainder is of unknown origin. V, J and clone size were drawn from that table, and D and trimming were deduced from the DNA. This sample gives tens of thousands of clones in total; 80% to 90% of them show up just once. Roughly 12% of the sample rests with the top ten.

As for this clone: The antigen this receptor binds is unknown. No base qualities exist here, and no much larger clone lies one base off it.

This TCR derives from a female donor at least 60 years old with stage I lung adenocarcinoma. The sample here was peripheral blood, taken before any cancer treatment. The chain is made from TRBV6-1 and TRBJ2-7; TRBD1 aligns with 7 central bases. The nucleotide sequence reads as follows: TGTGCCAGCAGTGAAGCCTACAGGGGCGAGCAGTACTTC. Its protein product is CASSEAYRGEQYF.